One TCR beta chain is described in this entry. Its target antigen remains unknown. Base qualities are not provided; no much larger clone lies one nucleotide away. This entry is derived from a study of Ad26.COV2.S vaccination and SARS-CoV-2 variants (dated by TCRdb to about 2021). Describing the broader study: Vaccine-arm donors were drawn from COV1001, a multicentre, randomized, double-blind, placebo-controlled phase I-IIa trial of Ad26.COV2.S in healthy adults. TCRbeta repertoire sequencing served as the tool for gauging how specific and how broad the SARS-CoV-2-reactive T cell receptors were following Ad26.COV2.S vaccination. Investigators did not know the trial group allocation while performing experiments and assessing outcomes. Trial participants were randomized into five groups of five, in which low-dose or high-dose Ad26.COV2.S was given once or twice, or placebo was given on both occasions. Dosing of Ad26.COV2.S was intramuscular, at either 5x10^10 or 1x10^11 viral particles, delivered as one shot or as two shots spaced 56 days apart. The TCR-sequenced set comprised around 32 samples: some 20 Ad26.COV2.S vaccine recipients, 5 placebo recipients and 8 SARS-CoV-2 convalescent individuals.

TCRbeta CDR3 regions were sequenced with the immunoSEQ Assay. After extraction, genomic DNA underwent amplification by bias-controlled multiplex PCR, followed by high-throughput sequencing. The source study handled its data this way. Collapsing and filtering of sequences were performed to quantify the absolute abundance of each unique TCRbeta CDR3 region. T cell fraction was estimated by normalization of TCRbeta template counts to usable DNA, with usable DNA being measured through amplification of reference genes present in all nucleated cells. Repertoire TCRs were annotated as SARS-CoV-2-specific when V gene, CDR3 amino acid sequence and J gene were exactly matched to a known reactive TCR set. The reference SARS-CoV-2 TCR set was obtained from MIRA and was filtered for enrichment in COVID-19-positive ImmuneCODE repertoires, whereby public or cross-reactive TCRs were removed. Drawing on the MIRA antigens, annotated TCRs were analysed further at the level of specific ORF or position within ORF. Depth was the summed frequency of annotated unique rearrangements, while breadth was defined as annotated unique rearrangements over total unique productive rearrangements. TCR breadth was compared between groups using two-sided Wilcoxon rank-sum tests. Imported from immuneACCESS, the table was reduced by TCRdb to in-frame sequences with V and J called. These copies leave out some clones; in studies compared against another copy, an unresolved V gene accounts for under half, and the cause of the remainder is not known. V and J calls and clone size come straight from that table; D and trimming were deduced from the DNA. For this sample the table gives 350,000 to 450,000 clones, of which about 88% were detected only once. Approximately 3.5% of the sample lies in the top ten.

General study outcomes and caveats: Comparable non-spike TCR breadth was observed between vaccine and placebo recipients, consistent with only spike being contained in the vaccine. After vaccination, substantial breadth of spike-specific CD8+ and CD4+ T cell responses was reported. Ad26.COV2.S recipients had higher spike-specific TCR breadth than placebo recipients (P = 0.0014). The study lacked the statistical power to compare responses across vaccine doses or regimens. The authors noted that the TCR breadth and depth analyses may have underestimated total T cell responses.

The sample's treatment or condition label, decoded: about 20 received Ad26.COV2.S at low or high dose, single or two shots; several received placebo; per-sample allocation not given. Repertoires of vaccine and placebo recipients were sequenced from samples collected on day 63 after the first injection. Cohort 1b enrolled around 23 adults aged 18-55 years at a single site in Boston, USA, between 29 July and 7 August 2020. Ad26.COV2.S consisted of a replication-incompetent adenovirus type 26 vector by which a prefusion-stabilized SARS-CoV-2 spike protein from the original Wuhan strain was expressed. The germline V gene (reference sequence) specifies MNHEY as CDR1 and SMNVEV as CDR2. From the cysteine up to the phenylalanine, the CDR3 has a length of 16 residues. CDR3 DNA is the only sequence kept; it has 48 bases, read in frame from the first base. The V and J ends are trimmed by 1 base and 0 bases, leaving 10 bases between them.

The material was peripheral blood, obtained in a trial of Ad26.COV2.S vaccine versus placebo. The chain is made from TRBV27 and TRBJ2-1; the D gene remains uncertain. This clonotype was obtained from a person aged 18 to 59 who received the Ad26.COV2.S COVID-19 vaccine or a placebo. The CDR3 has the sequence CASSLFGVSSYNEQFF. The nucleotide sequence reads TGTGCCAGCAGTTTATTTGGGGTTAGCTCCTACAATGAGCAGTTCTTC.